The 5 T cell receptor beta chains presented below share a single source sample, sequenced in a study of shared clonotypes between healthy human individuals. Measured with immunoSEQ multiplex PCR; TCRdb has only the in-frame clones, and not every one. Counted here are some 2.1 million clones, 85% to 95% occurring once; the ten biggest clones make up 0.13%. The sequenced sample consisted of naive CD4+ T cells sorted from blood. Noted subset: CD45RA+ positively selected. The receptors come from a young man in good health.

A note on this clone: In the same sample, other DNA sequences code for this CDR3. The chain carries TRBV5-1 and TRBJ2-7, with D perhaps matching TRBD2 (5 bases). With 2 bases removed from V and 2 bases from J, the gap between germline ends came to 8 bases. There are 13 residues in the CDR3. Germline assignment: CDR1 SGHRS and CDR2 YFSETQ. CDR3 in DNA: TGCGCCAGCAGCTTCTCGGGAACCTACGAGCAGTACTTC. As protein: CASSFSGTYEQYF.

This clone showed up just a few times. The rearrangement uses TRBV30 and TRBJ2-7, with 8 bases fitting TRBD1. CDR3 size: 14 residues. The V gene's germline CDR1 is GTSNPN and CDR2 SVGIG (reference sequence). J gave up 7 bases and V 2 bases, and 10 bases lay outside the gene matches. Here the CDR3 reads CAWSTPRQGWEQYF. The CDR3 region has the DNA TGTGCCTGGAGTACCCCCCGACAGGGGTGGGAGCAGTACTTC.

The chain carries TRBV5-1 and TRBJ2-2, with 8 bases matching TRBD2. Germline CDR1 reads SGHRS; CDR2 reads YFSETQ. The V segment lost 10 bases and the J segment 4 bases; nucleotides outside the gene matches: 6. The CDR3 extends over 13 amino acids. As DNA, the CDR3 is TGCGCCTCCCGCGGGGGGTTCACCGGGGAGCTGTTTTTT. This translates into CASRGGFTGELFF.

The DNA of the CDR3 is TGTGCCAGCAGCGGTCATACAGGAGGGCCCACTGAAGCTTTCTTT. Its protein is CASSGHTGGPTEAFF. The chain couples TRBV9 to TRBJ1-1; D is possibly TRBD1 (5 bases). CDR1 SGDLS and CDR2 YYNGEE come from the germline V gene. V dropped 3 bases and J dropped 4 bases, with 16 bases sitting between them. The CDR3 is 15 amino acids.

CDR3 sequence reads: CATSGGINEKLFF. The CDR3, as DNA: TGTGCCACCTCCGGCGGGATTAATGAAAAACTGTTTTTT. The chain uses TRBV28 and TRBJ1-4; D gene unclear. V was pared by 10 bases and J by 4 bases, with 13 bases between. Germline loops: CDR1 MDHEN, CDR2 SYDVKM. CDR3 size: 13 residues.